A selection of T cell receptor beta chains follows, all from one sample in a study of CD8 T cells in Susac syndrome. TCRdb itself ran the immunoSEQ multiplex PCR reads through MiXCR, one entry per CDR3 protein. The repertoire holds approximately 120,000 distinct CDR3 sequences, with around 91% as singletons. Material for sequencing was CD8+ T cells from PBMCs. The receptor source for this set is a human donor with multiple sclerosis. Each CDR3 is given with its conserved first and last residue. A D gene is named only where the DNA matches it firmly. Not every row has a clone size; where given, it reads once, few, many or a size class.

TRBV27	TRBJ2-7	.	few	TGTGCCAGCAGTTTCATCGCGGGTTACGAGCAGTACTTC	CASSFIAGYEQYF
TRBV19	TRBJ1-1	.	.	TGTGCCAGTAGTCCCGGCGGGGGCGGGTTGACTGAAGCTTTCTTT	CASSPGGGGLTEAFF
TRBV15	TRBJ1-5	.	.	TGTGCCACCAGCAGCCGGCGAAGCAATCAGCCCCAGCATTTT	CATSSRRSNQPQHF
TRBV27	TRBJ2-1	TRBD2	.	TGTGCGTCCGGGACTAGCGGCCGGGAGCAGTTCTTC	CASGTSGREQFF
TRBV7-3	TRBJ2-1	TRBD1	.	TGTGCCAGCAGCTTAACGGGACAGAATCCAAATGAGCAGTTCTTC	CASSLTGQNPNEQFF
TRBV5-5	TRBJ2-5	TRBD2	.	TGTGCCAGCAGCTCATATAGCGGGAGAGACGGAGAGACCCAGTACTTC	CASSSYSGRDGETQYF
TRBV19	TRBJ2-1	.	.	TGTGCCAGTAGTATCCTCGCGGGCAGTGAGCAGTTCTTC	CASSILAGSEQFF
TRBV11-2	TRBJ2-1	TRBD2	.	TGTGCCAGCAGCTTAGGCGGGAGGGTGGATGAGCAGTTCTTC	CASSLGGRVDEQFF
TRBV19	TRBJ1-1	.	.	TGTGCCAGTAGGAACAAACTGAACACTGAAGCTTTCTTT	CASRNKLNTEAFF
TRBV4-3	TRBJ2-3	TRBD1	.	TGCGCCAGCAGCCCCAGACAGGGATCAGATACGCAGTATTTT	CASSPRQGSDTQYF
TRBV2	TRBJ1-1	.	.	TGTGCCAGCGGGTCGGACACAACCAACACTGAAGCTTTCTTT	CASGSDTTNTEAFF
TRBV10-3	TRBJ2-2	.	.	TGTGCCATCAGCCAGGGGACCGGGGAGCTGTTTTTT	CAISQGTGELFF
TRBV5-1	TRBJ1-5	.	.	TGCGCCAGCAGCCCGTCGGGGACATGGGGGAATCAGCCCCAGCATTTT	CASSPSGTWGNQPQHF
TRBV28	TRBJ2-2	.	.	TGTGCCAGCTGGGACAACCGCGACGCCGGGGAGCTGTTTTTT	CASWDNRDAGELFF
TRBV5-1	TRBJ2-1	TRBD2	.	TGCGCCAGCAGCCCTTTAGCTAGCGGGAACAATGAGCAGTTCTTC	CASSPLASGNNEQFF
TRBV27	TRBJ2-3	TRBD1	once	TGTGCCAGCAGTTTGTTGACCGGGACAGGGTCAGATACGCAGTATTTT	CASSLLTGTGSDTQYF
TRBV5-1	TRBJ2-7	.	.	TGCGCCAGCAGCTTGGCAGCCAACTCCTACGAGCAGTACTTC	CASSLAANSYEQYF
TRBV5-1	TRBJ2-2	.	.	TGCGCCAGCAGCTTGGCACAGGGAAACACCGGGGAGCTGTTTTTT	CASSLAQGNTGELFF
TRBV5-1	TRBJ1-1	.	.	TGCGCCAGCAGCTGGGGATTGGGGGCCAGTGAAGCTTTCTTT	CASSWGLGASEAFF
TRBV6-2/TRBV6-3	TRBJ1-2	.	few	TGTGCCAGCAGTTACGGGACTGGAAGTAACTATGGCTACACCTTC	CASSYGTGSNYGYTF
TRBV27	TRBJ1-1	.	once	TGTGCCAGCGGGGGACAAAGAGCTTTCTTT	CASGGQRAFF
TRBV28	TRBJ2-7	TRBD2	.	TGTGCCAGCAGTTTGCCCCGTGCACTAGCGGGAGTGGGTTCCTACGAGCAGTACTTC	CASSLPRALAGVGSYEQYF
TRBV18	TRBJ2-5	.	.	TGTGCCAGCTCGCCCTCTCACGAAGAAGAGACCCAGTACTTC	CASSPSHEEETQYF
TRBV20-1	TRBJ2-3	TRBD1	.	TGCAGTGCACAAACCGGGACAGGGACAGATACGCAGTATTTT	CSAQTGTGTDTQYF
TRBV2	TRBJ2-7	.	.	TGTGCCAGCACTAGGGCGTCTTACGAGCAGTACTTC	CASTRASYEQYF
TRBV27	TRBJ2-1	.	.	TGTGCCAGCAGGGCCGGGAGTTTCGTTAATGAGCAGTTCTTC	CASRAGSFVNEQFF
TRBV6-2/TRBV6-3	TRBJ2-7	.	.	TGTGCCGTGGGGTTTTTCTCCTACGAGCAGTACTTC	CAVGFFSYEQYF
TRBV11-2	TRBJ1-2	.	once	TGTGCCAGCAGCTTAGATACGGAGGTGGGCTATGGCTACACCTTC	CASSLDTEVGYGYTF
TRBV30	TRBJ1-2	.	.	TGTGCCTGGAGTGTTGATGGACCTCCCTATGGCTACACCTTC	CAWSVDGPPYGYTF
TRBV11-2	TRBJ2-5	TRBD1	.	TGTGCCAGCAGCTTCGGACAGGGGGGATGGGAGACCCAGTACTTC	CASSFGQGGWETQYF
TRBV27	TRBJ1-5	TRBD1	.	TGTGCCAGCGGCAGACAGGGAAGCGGCCAGCCCCAGCATTTT	CASGRQGSGQPQHF
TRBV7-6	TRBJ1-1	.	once	TGTGCCAGCAGCTTAGGAGGGGAGGCTGAAGCTTTCTTT	CASSLGGEAEAFF
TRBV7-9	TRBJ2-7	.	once	TGTGCCAGCAGCCCAGCAGCAACCTCCTACGAGCAGTACTTC	CASSPAATSYEQYF
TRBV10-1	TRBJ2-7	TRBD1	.	TGCGCCAGGGGACAGGGGCCCTACGAGCAGTACTTC	CARGQGPYEQYF
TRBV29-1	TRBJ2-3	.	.	TGCAGCGTTGCGGAGATAGTTTATAGCACAGATACGCAGTATTTT	CSVAEIVYSTDTQYF
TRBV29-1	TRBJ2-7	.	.	TGCAGCGTTACCGGGACCACCTCCTACGAGCAGTACTTC	CSVTGTTSYEQYF
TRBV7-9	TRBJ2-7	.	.	TGTGCCAGCAGCCCCGTTCGATCCTACGAGCAGTACTTC	CASSPVRSYEQYF
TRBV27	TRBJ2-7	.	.	TGTGCCAGCAGCGGAGGGGGGGAGCAGTACTTC	CASSGGGEQYF
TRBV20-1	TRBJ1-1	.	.	TGCAGTGCTAGACAGGGGTCCCCTGAGGCTTTCTTT	CSARQGSPEAFF
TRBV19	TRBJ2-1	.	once	TGTGCCAGTGGGGCCACAGGGATTGAGCAGTTCTTC	CASGATGIEQFF
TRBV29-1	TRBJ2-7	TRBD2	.	TGCAGCGTCCTGGGGGCGGGAGGTTCCTACGAGCAGTACTTC	CSVLGAGGSYEQYF
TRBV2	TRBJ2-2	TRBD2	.	TGTGCCAGCAAGCTAGCGGGAGGGACCGGGGAGCTGTTTTTT	CASKLAGGTGELFF
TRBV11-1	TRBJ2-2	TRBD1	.	TGTGCCAGCAGCGGAAGGACAGGGACCGGGGAGCTGTTTTTT	CASSGRTGTGELFF
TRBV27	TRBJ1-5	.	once	TGTGCCAGCAGTCCCAGCCTCCGAGGTGATCAGCCCCAGCATTTT	CASSPSLRGDQPQHF
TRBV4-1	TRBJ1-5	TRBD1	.	TGCGCCAGCAGCCAAGAGGGCCAGGGGGCCACTCCCCAGCATTTT	CASSQEGQGATPQHF
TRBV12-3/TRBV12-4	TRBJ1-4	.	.	TGTGCCAGCAGTTTAGTATCAGGCGAAAAACTGTTTTTT	CASSLVSGEKLFF
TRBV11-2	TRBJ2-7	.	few	TGTGCCAGCAGCTTAGGCGCGGGATACTACGAGCAGTACTTC	CASSLGAGYYEQYF
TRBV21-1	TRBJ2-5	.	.	TGTGCCAGCAGCAAGTGCTTTAGCGGAGATGGAATCCAAGAGACCCAGTACTTC	CASSKCFSGDGIQETQYF
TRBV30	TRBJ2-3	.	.	TGTGCCTGGAGTATAGCGTTCCTCACAGATACGCAGTATTTT	CAWSIAFLTDTQYF
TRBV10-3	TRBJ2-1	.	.	TGTGCCATCAGTGTAACCCGGGACTCGGTCTTCAATGAGCAGTTCTTC	CAISVTRDSVFNEQFF
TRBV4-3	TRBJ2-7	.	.	TGCGCCAGCAGCCAAGAGTTGCACCCCTCCTACGAGCAGTACTTC	CASSQELHPSYEQYF
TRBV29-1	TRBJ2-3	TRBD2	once	TGCAGCGTTGATTCGCTAGCGGTAATAGATACGCAGTATTTT	CSVDSLAVIDTQYF
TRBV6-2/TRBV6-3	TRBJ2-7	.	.	TGTGCCAGCAGATCCGTGAATGGACTCTCTAAGCACGACGAGCAGTACTTC	CASRSVNGLSKHDEQYF
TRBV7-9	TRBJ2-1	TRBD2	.	TGTGCCAGCAGTTTAGCGGGATGGCTCGATGAGCAGTTCTTC	CASSLAGWLDEQFF
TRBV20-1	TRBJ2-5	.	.	TGCAGTGCTAGCAGGCAAGAGACCCAGTACTTC	CSASRQETQYF